This T cell receptor beta chain was documented in a study of shared clonotypes between healthy human individuals. Points from the study as a whole: Naive CD4 clonotypes overlapped across several donors at approximately 5%. Clonotype sharing among donors was expected to depend on sequencing depth.

Sequencing was performed with immunoSEQ multiplex PCR; in TCRdb, only in-frame clones are kept and a portion is missing. The sample holds roughly 2,300,000 clones, around 92% seen once. Turning to this clone: The antigen is undetermined. In the same sample, other DNA sequences code for this CDR3.

This CDR3 contains 14 residues. Looked up from germline, CDR1 is LNHDA and CDR2 is SQIVND (reference sequence). The junction had 4 bases not matched to a gene; V was cut back by 6 bases and J by 7 bases. This sequence was found in a man aged 18 to 35 in good health. Some clones in this sample may be carry-over from other donors' samples. The sequenced sample consisted of naive CD4+ T cells from PBMCs. Noted subset: CD45RA+ positively selected. This chain uses TRBV19 with TRBJ2-1, with TRBD2 matching over 12 bases. The CDR3 DNA follows: TGTGCCAGTAGGACGCTAGCGGGGGGGAATGAGCAGTTCTTC. Translation gives CASRTLAGGNEQFF.